A single sample gave rise to the 22 T cell receptor beta chains below, sequenced in a study of shared clonotypes between healthy human individuals. Generated by immunoSEQ multiplex PCR, the TCRdb table keeps only in-frame clones and is missing some. The table has under 2,000,000 clones, about 95% seen once. The naive CD8 fraction comprised CD45RO-negative cells positively selected for CCR7 and excluded terminally differentiated effector memory CD45RA+ cells. Sequences were obtained from naive CD8+ T cells sorted from blood. The receptors were sampled from a man aged 18 to 29 in good health.

The chain has TRBV4-3 and TRBJ2-3; TRBD2 agrees at 8 bases. Germline CDR1 is LGHNA and CDR2 is YSLEER. The CDR3 sequence is 17 residues long. The trim removed 1 base at V and 2 bases at J, leaving 8 bases unmatched. The CDR3 loop reads CASSQALIAGYTDTQYF. CDR3 coding DNA: TGCGCCAGCAGCCAAGCGCTGATAGCGGGGTACACAGATACGCAGTATTTT.

The V call is TRBV6-5, the J call TRBJ1-1; D not certain. CDR3 length equals 11 residues. The V and J ends lost 5 bases and 10 bases respectively, with 11 bases between them. Per the germline V gene, CDR1 is MNHEY and CDR2 is SVGAGI. The CDR3 sequence: CASSVPSAAFF. The CDR3 DNA reads TGTGCCAGCAGTGTTCCCTCCGCAGCTTTCTTT.

V and J are TRBV6-6 and TRBJ2-1; 13 bases line up with TRBD2. The germline gives CDR1 MNHNY, CDR2 SVGAGI (reference sequence). V shed 6 bases and J 5 bases; nucleotides not matched to a gene: 7. This CDR3 spans 16 amino acids. The CDR3: CASSPGTSGANNEQFF. DNA for the CDR3: TGTGCCAGCAGCCCCGGGACTAGCGGGGCGAACAATGAGCAGTTCTTC.

The genes are TRBV15 and TRBJ2-5; the D gene is possibly TRBD2 (6 bases). This CDR3 comprises 16 residues. V dropped 5 bases and J dropped 1 base, with 17 bases sitting between them. Germline V gene lookup returns CDR1 LNHNV and CDR2 YYDKDF (reference sequence). DNA of the CDR3: TGTGCCACCAGCGATCCCGTCAGCGGGTTCCAAGAGACCCAGTACTTC. Translation gives CATSDPVSGFQETQYF.

This clone is a singleton in its sample. The chain joins TRBV7-6 to TRBJ2-7, with 9 positions matching TRBD1. The CDR3 totals 14 residues. Germline CDR1 is SGHVS and CDR2 is FNYEAQ. V trimming: 5 bases; J trimming: 5 bases; junction bases outside the gene matches: 7. CDR3 sequence: CASSLGQGGDEQYF. The CDR3 DNA reads TGTGCCAGCAGCCTGGGACAGGGAGGCGACGAGCAGTACTTC. Combining the CDR3 with reference TRBV7-6 and TRBJ2-7 gives the whole variable domain GAGVSQSPRYKVTKRGQDVALRCDPISGHVSLYWYRQALGQGPEFLTYFNYEAQQDKSGLPNDRFSAERPEGSISTLTIQRTEQRDSAMYRCASSLGQGGDEQYFGPGTRLTVT.

The chain employs TRBV4-1 and TRBJ2-7; 8 nucleotides align to TRBD2. This CDR3 comprises 13 residues. The V gene's germline CDR1 is MGHRA and CDR2 YSYEKL. With 6 bases clipped from V and 0 bases from J, the junction kept 1 base outside the gene matches. For the CDR3, the DNA is TGCGCCAGCAGGAGCGGGAGCTCCTACGAGCAGTACTTC. Encoded protein: CASRSGSSYEQYF.

Worth noting for this clone: The sample contains more than one DNA sequence encoding this CDR3. The chain is built from TRBV5-1 and TRBJ2-7; D gene uncertain. Trimming removed 0 bases at V and 4 bases at J, with 5 bases between. The CDR3 loop spans 12 amino acids. The V gene's germline CDR1 is SGHRS and CDR2 YFSETQ. The CDR3 nucleotides are TGCGCCAGCAGCTTGGGCGGTTACGAGCAGTACTTC. As protein: CASSLGGYEQYF.

The rearrangement links TRBV13 to TRBJ2-7, with 7 positions matching TRBD1. The V and J ends lost 5 bases and 6 bases, in that order; junction bases with no gene match: 7. The length of the CDR3 is 13 residues. In germline, CDR1 is PRHDT, CDR2 FYEKMQ (reference sequence). The CDR3 protein is CASSGLTGTEQYF. The CDR3 bases are TGTGCCAGCAGCGGACTGACAGGGACCGAGCAGTACTTC.

The J gene is TRBJ2-7, the V gene TRBV5-6, with D unresolved. Germline values: CDR1 SGHDT, CDR2 YYEEEE. The length of the CDR3 is 13 residues. Trimming cost V 2 bases and J 4 bases, with 10 bases left between them. The CDR3 sequence: CASSLGRIYEQYF. The CDR3 DNA reads TGTGCCAGCAGCTTAGGACGGATATACGAGCAGTACTTC. The entire variable domain, with the rest obtained from reference TRBV5-6 and TRBJ2-7, is as follows: DAGVTQSPTHLIKTRGQQVTLRCSPKSGHDTVSWYQQALGQGPQFIFQYYEEEERQRGNFPDRFSGHQFPNYSSELNVNALLLGDSALYLCASSLGRIYEQYFGPGTRLTVT.

V usage is TRBV7-9 and J usage is TRBJ1-2, with 9 bases aligning to TRBD1. CDR1 is SEHNR and CDR2 is FQNEAQ in the germline V gene (reference sequence). The CDR3 has 16 residues. Germline trimming cut 5 bases from V and 4 bases from J; bases unmatched to any gene: 11. CDR3 DNA: TGTGCCAGCAGCCAGGGACAGGGAGAGATGGCCTATGGCTACACCTTC. It yields the protein CASSQGQGEMAYGYTF.

This rearrangement joins TRBV28 to TRBJ1-1; D is ambiguous. The CDR3 length is 14 residues. The germline CDR1 and CDR2 sequences are MDHEN and SYDVKM. The ends were cut back, 5 bases at V and 6 bases at J, with 16 bases in the middle. Here the CDR3 DNA reads TGTGCCAGCAGTCAAAACTATGGGGATGCTGAAGCTTTCTTT. Its translation is CASSQNYGDAEAFF.

The DNA of the CDR3 is TGCAGCGTTTCCCAAGCGGGAGCGGGGGAGCAGTACTTC. Protein product: CSVSQAGAGEQYF. The chain combines TRBV29-1 with TRBJ2-7; 8 nucleotides agree with TRBD2. This CDR3 comprises 13 residues. In germline, CDR1 is SQVTM, CDR2 ANQGSEA. V lost 5 bases and J lost 7; bases outside the gene matches: 10.

V usage is TRBV15 and J usage is TRBJ2-1; D might be TRBD1 (5 bases). The germline V gene encodes CDR1 LNHNV and CDR2 YYDKDF (reference sequence). Between the trimmed V and J ends, which lost 4 bases and 7 bases, there was a span of 11 bases. This CDR3 contains 13 residues. The CDR3 protein is CATSTYKGNEQFF. CDR3 in DNA: TGTGCCACCAGCACCTATAAGGGGAATGAGCAGTTCTTC.

The chain combines TRBV11-2 with TRBJ2-3; 7 bases align to TRBD2. V lost 1 base, J lost 4 bases, and 2 bases stayed unmatched. Germline CDR1 SGHAT, CDR2 FQNNGV. There are 14 residues in the CDR3. CDR3: CASSLGGGSDTQYF. The DNA of the CDR3 is TGTGCCAGCAGCTTAGGCGGGGGTTCAGATACGCAGTATTTT. Looking up the rest from reference TRBV11-2 and TRBJ2-3 gives the full variable domain: EAGVAQSPRYKIIEKRQSVAFWCNPISGHATLYWYQQILGQGPKLLIQFQNNGVVDDSQLPKDRFSAERLKGVDSTLKIQPAKLEDSAVYLCASSLGGGSDTQYFGPGTRLTVL.

The V call is TRBV5-4, the J call TRBJ2-3; D uncertain. There are 14 residues in the CDR3. V was pared by 4 bases and J by 8 bases, with 17 bases between. Germline V gene lookup returns CDR1 SGHNT and CDR2 YYREEE (reference sequence). The CDR3: CASSEAVQTFTQYF. The CDR3 bases are TGTGCCAGCAGCGAGGCGGTACAGACGTTTACGCAGTATTTT.

This rearrangement joins TRBV5-6 to TRBJ2-7; 8 positions match TRBD1. The CDR3 runs to 16 residues. With 3 bases clipped from V and 3 bases from J, the junction kept 11 bases outside the gene matches. Germline V gene sequence: CDR1 SGHDT, CDR2 YYEEEE. The CDR3 DNA reads as TGTGCCAGCAGCTCTAAGCCGGGACAGGTTAACTACGAGCAGTACTTC. This translates into CASSSKPGQVNYEQYF.

V is TRBV5-4 and J is TRBJ2-5, with 7 bases matching TRBD1. This CDR3 region has 13 residues. V lost 3 bases to trimming and J lost 5 bases; unmatched junction nucleotides: 4. Per the germline V gene, CDR1 is SGHNT and CDR2 is YYREEE (reference sequence). For the CDR3, the DNA is TGTGCCAGCAGCTCTGACAGGGACGAGACCCAGTACTTC. Amino acids: CASSSDRDETQYF.

V gene TRBV2 combines with J gene TRBJ2-3, with D possibly matching TRBD2 (6 bases). CDR1 is SNHLY, CDR2 FYNNEI, per germline. The length of the CDR3 is 11 residues. V was pared by 7 bases and J by 5 bases, with 7 bases between. The CDR3 protein is CASMGLDTQYF. The CDR3 DNA is TGTGCCAGCATGGGACTAGATACGCAGTATTTT.

The chain has TRBV2 and TRBJ2-2, with 9 bases identical to TRBD1. The ends lost 2 bases at V and 2 bases at J; junction bases unmatched: 9. CDR1 is SNHLY, CDR2 FYNNEI, per germline. CDR3 length: 18 amino acids. The DNA of the CDR3 is TGTGCCAGCAGTGAATCGGTCCGGGACAGGGATAACACCGGGGAGCTGTTTTTT. It codes for CASSESVRDRDNTGELFF.

This CDR3 is CASRKTSGGAGEQYF. CDR3 sequence (DNA): TGCGCCAGCAGGAAGACTAGCGGGGGGGCGGGCGAGCAGTACTTC. The chain has TRBV10-2 and TRBJ2-7, with 14 bases identical to TRBD2. The ends lost 6 bases at V and 6 bases at J; junction bases unmatched: 7. The germline V gene has CDR1 WSHSY and CDR2 SAAADI. The CDR3 sequence is 15 residues long.

J is TRBJ2-7 and V is TRBV11-2; no clear D gene. Germline CDR1 and CDR2: SGHAT and FQNNGV. Trimming removed 8 bases from V and 2 bases from J, with 13 bases in between. This CDR3 contains 13 residues. DNA for the CDR3: TGTGCCAGCTGCCTAGGCCCTACCTACGAGCAGTACTTC. Translating it yields CASCLGPTYEQYF.

The chain joins TRBV9 to TRBJ2-7; TRBD2 might be the D (6 bases). The germline V gene encodes CDR1 SGDLS and CDR2 YYNGEE. This CDR3 spans 14 amino acids. V lost 0 bases and J 4 bases, leaving 11 bases between the germline ends. The CDR3 loop is CASSVAGSGYEQYF. The CDR3 DNA sequence: TGTGCCAGCAGCGTAGCCGGGAGCGGGTACGAGCAGTACTTC.